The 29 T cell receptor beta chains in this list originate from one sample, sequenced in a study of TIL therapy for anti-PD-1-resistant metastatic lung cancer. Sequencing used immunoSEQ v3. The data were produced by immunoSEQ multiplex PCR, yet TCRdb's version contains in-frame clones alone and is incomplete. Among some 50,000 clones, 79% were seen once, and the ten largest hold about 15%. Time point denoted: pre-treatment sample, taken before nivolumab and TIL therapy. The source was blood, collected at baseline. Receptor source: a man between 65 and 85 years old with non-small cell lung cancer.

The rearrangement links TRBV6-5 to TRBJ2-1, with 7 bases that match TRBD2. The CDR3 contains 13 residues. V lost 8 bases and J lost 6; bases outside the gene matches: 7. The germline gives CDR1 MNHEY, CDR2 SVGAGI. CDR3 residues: CASLAGEGNEQFF. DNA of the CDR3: TGTGCCAGCCTTGCGGGAGAAGGCAATGAGCAGTTCTTC.

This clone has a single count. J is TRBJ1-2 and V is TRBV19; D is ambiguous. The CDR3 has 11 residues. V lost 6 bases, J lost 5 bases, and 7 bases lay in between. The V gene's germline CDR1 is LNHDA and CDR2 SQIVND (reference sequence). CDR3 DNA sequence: TGTGCCAGTAGCCATTCTTATGGCTACACCTTC. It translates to CASSHSYGYTF.

The CDR3 sequence: CASSQGGGFGTQYF. The CDR3 DNA sequence: TGTGCCAGCAGCCAAGGGGGGGGCTTTGGGACCCAGTACTTC. This chain joins TRBV11-2 and TRBJ2-5; tentative D call: TRBD2 (7 bases). The CDR3 is made up of 14 amino acids. V lost 5 bases and J 7 bases, leaving 17 bases between the germline ends. Germline assignment: CDR1 SGHAT and CDR2 FQNNGV.

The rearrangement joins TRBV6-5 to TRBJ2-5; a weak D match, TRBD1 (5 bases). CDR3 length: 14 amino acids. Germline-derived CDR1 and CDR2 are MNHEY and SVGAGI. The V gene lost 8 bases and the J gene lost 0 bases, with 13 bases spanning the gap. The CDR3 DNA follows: TGTGCCAGCTCACTTCAGGGTTACCAAGAGACCCAGTACTTC. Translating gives CASSLQGYQETQYF.

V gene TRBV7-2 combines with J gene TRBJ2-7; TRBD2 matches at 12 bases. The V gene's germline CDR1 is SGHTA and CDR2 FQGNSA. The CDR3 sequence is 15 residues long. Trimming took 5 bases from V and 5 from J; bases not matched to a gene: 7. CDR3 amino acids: CASSTRLAGDHEQYF. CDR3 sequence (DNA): TGTGCCAGCAGCACTAGACTAGCGGGAGACCACGAGCAGTACTTC.

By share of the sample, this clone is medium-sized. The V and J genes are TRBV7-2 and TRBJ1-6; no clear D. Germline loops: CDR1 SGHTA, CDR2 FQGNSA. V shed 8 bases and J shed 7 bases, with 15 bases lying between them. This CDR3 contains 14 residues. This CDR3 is CASAGEGFNSPLHF. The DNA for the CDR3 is TGTGCCAGCGCCGGAGAGGGTTTCAATTCACCCCTCCACTTT.

CDR3 bases: TGTGCCAGCAGCCGTGTCGGGGCCCTCTACGAGCAGTACTTC. Its translation: CASSRVGALYEQYF. The chain combines TRBV11-2 with TRBJ2-7; D possibly uses TRBD1 or TRBD2 (5 bases each). Germline CDR1 reads SGHAT; CDR2 reads FQNNGV. The CDR3 runs to 14 residues. Trimming stripped 5 bases from V and 3 bases from J, with 14 bases between.

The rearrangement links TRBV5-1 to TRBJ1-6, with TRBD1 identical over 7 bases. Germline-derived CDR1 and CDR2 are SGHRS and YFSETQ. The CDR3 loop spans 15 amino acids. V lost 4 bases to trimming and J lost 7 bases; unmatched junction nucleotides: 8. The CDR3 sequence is CASSPGTGANSPLHF. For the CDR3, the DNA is TGCGCCAGCAGCCCCGGAACAGGGGCCAATTCACCCCTCCACTTT.

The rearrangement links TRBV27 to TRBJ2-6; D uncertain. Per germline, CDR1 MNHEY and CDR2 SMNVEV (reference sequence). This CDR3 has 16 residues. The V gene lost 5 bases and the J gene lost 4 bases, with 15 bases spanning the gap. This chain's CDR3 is CASSPTWGSGANVLTF. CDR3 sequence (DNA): TGTGCCAGCAGTCCTACCTGGGGATCCGGGGCCAACGTCCTGACTTTC.

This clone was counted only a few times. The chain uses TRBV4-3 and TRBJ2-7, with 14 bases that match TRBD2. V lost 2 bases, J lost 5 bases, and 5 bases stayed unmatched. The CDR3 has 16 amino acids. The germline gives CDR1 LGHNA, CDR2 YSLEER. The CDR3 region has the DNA TGCGCCAGCAGCCAAAGGGCGGGACTAGCGGGAGACGAGCAGTACTTC. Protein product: CASSQRAGLAGDEQYF.

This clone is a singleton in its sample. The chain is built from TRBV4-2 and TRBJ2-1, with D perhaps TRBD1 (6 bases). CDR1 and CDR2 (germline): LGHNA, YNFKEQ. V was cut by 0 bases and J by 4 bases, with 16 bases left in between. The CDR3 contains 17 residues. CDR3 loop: CASSQDPGHSPYNEQFF. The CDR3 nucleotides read TGTGCCAGCAGCCAAGATCCGGGACATAGTCCTTACAATGAGCAGTTCTTC.

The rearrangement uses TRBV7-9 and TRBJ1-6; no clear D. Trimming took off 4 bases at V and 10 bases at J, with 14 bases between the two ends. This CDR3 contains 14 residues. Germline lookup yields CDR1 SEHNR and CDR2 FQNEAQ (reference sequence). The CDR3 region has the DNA TGTGCCAGCAGCTCCCTAGAGGTGATGTCACCCCTCCACTTT. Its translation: CASSSLEVMSPLHF. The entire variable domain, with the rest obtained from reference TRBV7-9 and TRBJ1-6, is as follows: DTGVSQNPRHKITKRGQNVTFRCDPISEHNRLYWYRQTLGQGPEFLTYFQNEAQLEKSRLLSDRFSAERPKGSFSTLEIQRTEQGDSAMYLCASSSLEVMSPLHFGNGTRLTVT.

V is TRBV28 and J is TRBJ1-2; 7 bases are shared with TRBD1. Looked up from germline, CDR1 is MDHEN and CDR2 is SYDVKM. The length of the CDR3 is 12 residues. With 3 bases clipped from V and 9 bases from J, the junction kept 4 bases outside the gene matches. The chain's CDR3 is CASSFGQDRYTF. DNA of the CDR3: TGTGCCAGCAGTTTCGGACAGGATCGCTACACCTTC.

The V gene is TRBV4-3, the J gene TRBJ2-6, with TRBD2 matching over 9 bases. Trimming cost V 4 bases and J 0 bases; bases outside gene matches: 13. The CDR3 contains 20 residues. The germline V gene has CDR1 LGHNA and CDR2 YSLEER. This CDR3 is CASSRNSVAGVGSGANVLTF. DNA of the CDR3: TGCGCCAGCAGCCGCAATTCGGTAGCGGGAGTGGGCTCTGGGGCCAACGTCCTGACTTTC.

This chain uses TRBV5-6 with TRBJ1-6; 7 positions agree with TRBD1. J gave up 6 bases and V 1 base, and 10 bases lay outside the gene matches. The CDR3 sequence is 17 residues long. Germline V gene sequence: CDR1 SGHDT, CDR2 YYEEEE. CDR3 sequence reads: CASSLNRGAAPNSPLHF. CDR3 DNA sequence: TGTGCCAGCAGCTTGAACAGGGGCGCTGCGCCTAATTCACCCCTCCACTTT.

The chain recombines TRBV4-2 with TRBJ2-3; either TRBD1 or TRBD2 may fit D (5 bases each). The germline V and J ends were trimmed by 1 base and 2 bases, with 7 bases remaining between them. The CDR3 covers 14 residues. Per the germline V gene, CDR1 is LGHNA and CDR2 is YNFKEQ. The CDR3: CASSQGGSTDTQYF. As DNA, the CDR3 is TGTGCCAGCAGCCAAGGGGGGTCCACAGATACGCAGTATTTT.

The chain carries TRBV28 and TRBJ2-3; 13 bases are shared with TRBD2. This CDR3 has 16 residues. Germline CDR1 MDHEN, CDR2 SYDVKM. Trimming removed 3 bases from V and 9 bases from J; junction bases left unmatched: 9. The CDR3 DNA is TGTGCCAGCAGTTTGACCAGGACTAGCGGGAGACGGACGCAGTATTTT. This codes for CASSLTRTSGRRTQYF. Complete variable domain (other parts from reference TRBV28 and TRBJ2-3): DVKVTQSSRYLVKRTGEKVFLECVQDMDHENMFWYRQDPGLGLRLIYFSYDVKMKEKGDIPEGYSVSREKKERFSLILESASTNQTSMYLCASSLTRTSGRRTQYFGPGTRLTVL.

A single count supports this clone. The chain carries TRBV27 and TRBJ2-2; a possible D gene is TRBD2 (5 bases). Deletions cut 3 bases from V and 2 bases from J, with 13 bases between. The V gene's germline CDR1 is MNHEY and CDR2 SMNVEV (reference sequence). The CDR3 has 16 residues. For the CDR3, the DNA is TGTGCCAGCAGTTTTGACGGGGTCGCCAACACCGGGGAGCTGTTTTTT. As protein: CASSFDGVANTGELFF.

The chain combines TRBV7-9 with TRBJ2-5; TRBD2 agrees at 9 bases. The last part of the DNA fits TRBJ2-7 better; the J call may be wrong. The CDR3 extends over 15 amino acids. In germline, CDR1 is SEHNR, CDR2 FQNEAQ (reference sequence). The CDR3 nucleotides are TGTGCCAGCAGCTTAGCTAGCGGGGGACCCTACGAGCAGTACTTC. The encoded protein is CASSLASGGPYEQYF.

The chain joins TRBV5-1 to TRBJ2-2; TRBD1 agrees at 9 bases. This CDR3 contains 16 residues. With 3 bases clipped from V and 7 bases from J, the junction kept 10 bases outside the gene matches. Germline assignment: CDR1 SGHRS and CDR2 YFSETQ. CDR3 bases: TGCGCCAGCAGCTCACAGGGGGCCGGGAAAGGCGGGGAGCTGTTTTTT. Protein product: CASSSQGAGKGGELFF. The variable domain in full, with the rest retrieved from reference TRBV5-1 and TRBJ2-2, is KAGVTQTPRYLIKTRGQQVTLSCSPISGHRSVSWYQQTPGQGLQFLFEYFSETQRNKGNFPGRFSGRQFSNSRSEMNVSTLELGDSALYLCASSSQGAGKGGELFFGEGSRLTVL.

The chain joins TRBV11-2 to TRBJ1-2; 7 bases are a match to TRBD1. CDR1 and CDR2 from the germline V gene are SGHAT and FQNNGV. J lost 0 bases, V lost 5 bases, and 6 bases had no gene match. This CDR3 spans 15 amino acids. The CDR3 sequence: CASSKGQLSNYGYTF. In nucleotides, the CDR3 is TGTGCCAGCAGCAAGGGACAGCTTTCTAACTATGGCTACACCTTC.

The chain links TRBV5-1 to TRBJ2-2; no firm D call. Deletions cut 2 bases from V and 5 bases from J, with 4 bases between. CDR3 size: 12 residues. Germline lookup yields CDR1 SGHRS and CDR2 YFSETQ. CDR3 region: CASSFQTGELFF. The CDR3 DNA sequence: TGCGCCAGCAGCTTCCAAACCGGGGAGCTGTTTTTT.

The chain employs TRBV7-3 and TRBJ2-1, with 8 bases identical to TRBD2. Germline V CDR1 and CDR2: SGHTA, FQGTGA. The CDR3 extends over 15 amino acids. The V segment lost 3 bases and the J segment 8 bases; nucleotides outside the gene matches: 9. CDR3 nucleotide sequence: TGTGCCAGCAGCTTCGGTCGGGAGGGCCACCATGAGCAGTTCTTC. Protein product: CASSFGREGHHEQFF.

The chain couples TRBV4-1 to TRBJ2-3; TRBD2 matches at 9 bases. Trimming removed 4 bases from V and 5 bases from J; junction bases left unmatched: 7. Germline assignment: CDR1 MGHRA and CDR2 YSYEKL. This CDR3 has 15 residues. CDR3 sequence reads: CASSLRVAGVDTQYF. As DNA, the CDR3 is TGCGCCAGCAGCCTACGAGTAGCGGGAGTAGATACGCAGTATTTT.

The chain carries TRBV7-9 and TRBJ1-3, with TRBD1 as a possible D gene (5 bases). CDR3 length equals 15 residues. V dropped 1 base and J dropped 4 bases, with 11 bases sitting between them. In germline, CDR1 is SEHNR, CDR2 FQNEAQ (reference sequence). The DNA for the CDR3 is TGTGCCAGCAGCTTAGGACAGACAGTAGGAAACACCATATATTTT. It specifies CASSLGQTVGNTIYF. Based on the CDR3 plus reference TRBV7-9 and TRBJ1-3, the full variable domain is DTGVSQNPRHKITKRGQNVTFRCDPISEHNRLYWYRQTLGQGPEFLTYFQNEAQLEKSRLLSDRFSAERPKGSFSTLEIQRTEQGDSAMYLCASSLGQTVGNTIYFGEGSWLTVV.

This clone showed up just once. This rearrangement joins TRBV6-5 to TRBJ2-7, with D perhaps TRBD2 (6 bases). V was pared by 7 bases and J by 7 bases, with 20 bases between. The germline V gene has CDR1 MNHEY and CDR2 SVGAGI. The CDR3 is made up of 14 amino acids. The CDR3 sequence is CASTPRGGTWEQYF. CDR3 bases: TGTGCCAGCACCCCACGAGGCGGGACTTGGGAGCAGTACTTC.

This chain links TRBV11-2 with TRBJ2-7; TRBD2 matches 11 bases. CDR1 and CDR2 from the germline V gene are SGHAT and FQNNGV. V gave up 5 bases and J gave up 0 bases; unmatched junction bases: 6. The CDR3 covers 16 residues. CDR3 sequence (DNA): TGTGCCAGCAGCCTATATACTAGCGGGAGCTCCTACGAGCAGTACTTC. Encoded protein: CASSLYTSGSSYEQYF.

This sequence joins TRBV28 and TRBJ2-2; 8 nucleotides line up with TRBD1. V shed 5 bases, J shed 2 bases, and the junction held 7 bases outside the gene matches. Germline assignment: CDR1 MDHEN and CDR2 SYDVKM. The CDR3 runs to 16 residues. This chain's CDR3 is CASSLGQGPNTGELFF. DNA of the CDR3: TGTGCCAGCAGTCTAGGACAGGGTCCTAACACCGGGGAGCTGTTTTTT. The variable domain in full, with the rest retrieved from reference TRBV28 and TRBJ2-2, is DVKVTQSSRYLVKRTGEKVFLECVQDMDHENMFWYRQDPGLGLRLIYFSYDVKMKEKGDIPEGYSVSREKKERFSLILESASTNQTSMYLCASSLGQGPNTGELFFGEGSRLTVL.

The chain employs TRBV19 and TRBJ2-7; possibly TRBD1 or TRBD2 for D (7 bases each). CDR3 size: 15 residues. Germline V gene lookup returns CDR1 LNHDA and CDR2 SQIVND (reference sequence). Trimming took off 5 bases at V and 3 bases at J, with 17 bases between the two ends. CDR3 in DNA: TGTGCCAGTAGTGCACGACAGGGAGGGGGCTACGAGCAGTACTTC. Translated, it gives CASSARQGGGYEQYF.